These 11 T cell receptor beta chains were all obtained from the same sample, sequenced in a study of regulatory T cells in long-lasting Graves disease. Both iRepertoire HTBI primers and Arm-PCR of CDR3 regions were used to build the TCR beta libraries. TCRdb called the multiplex PCR reads again in MiXCR, with one record for every CDR3 protein. The repertoire consists of roughly 410,000 distinct CDR3 sequences, with approximately 16% occurring once and the leading ten covering roughly 7.7%. The time point is: newly diagnosed GD, antithyroid drugs for less than 3 months. PBMC-extracted RNA yielded the TCR library. The sample also formed part of further work on T cells in Graves' hyperthyroidism and ophthalmopathy.

The sample consisted of peripheral blood mononuclear cells (PBMCs), taken at new diagnosis, from a patient treated with antithyroid drugs. These receptors were obtained from a woman aged 40-49 years with Graves disease.

This clonotype appeared many times. V is TRBV4-2 and J is TRBJ2-3; no firm D call. Germline CDR1 is LGHNA and CDR2 is YNFKEQ. V dropped 2 bases and J dropped 9 bases, with 12 bases sitting between them. The CDR3 totals 13 residues. CDR3: CASSQKFPETQYF. The DNA for the CDR3 is TGTGCCAGCAGCCAAAAGTTTCCTGAGACGCAGTATTTT.

This clonotype was observed many times. This chain links TRBV13 with TRBJ2-7, with 9 bases matching TRBD1. Germline CDR1 and CDR2: PRHDT and FYEKMQ (reference sequence). V shed 4 bases, J shed 3 bases, and the junction held 10 bases outside the gene matches. The CDR3 runs 16 residues. This CDR3 reads CASSSPGQGPLYEQYF. The CDR3 DNA reads TGTGCCAGCAGCTCACCGGGACAGGGACCCCTCTACGAGCAGTACTTC. Variable domain in full (rest from reference TRBV13 and TRBJ2-7): AAGVIQSPRHLIKEKRETATLKCYPIPRHDTVYWYQQGPGQDPQFLISFYEKMQSDKGSIPDRFSAQQFSDYHSELNMSSLELGDSALYFCASSSPGQGPLYEQYFGPGTRLTVT.

This clonotype was observed a handful of times. The chain recombines TRBV28 with TRBJ2-2, with 10 positions matching TRBD1. Germline V gene data show CDR1 as MDHEN and CDR2 as SYDVKM. CDR3 length equals 17 residues. J was trimmed by 6 bases and V by 3 bases; bases with no gene match: 10. For the CDR3, the DNA is TGTGCCAGCAGTTTCGCCCGGACAGGGGGTAGTCCCGGGGAGCTGTTTTTT. Translating it yields CASSFARTGGSPGELFF. The full variable domain, its missing parts supplied by reference TRBV28 and TRBJ2-2, is DVKVTQSSRYLVKRTGEKVFLECVQDMDHENMFWYRQDPGLGLRLIYFSYDVKMKEKGDIPEGYSVSREKKERFSLILESASTNQTSMYLCASSFARTGGSPGELFFGEGSRLTVL.

This clonotype was counted many times. The rearrangement uses TRBV2 and TRBJ2-2; TRBD2 is a possible D gene (5 bases). V was cut by 6 bases and J by 7 bases, with 9 bases left in between. Germline CDR1 is SNHLY and CDR2 is FYNNEI. CDR3 length: 12 residues. CDR3 in DNA: TGTGCCAGCAGAGTGGCGGGCGGGGAGCTGTTTTTT. This encodes CASRVAGGELFF. The whole variable domain, remainder taken from reference TRBV2 and TRBJ2-2, is EPEVTQTPSHQVTQMGQEVILRCVPISNHLYFYWYRQILGQKVEFLVSFYNNEISEKSEIFDDQFSVERPDGSNFTLKIRSTKLEDSAMYFCASRVAGGELFFGEGSRLTVL.

The table lists this clonotype with a few counts. V is TRBV7-9 and J is TRBJ2-2; 10 bases align to TRBD2. J gave up 5 bases and V 6 bases, and 6 bases lay outside the gene matches. This CDR3 has 15 residues. The germline gives CDR1 SEHNR, CDR2 FQNEAQ (reference sequence). CDR3 in amino acids: CASRSVAGGTGELFF. CDR3 coding DNA: TGTGCCAGCAGATCCGTAGCGGGAGGAACCGGGGAGCTGTTTTTT. The full variable domain, completed using reference TRBV7-9 and TRBJ2-2, is DTGVSQNPRHKITKRGQNVTFRCDPISEHNRLYWYRQTLGQGPEFLTYFQNEAQLEKSRLLSDRFSAERPKGSFSTLEIQRTEQGDSAMYLCASRSVAGGTGELFFGEGSRLTVL.

This clonotype was picked up many times. CDR3 bases: TGTGCCAGCACCTTGGACAGGGGAAGCGGTACGCAGTATTTT. This gives the protein CASTLDRGSGTQYF. The rearrangement links TRBV6-1 to TRBJ2-3; TRBD1 matches at 9 bases. The CDR3 has 14 residues. Per germline, CDR1 MNHNS and CDR2 SASEGT. Losses at the gene ends were 7 bases for V and 8 bases for J; bases not matched to a gene: 10.

In the case of this clonotype: This sequence may be a read error, since a much larger clone differs from it by one base. CDR3 DNA sequence: TGTGCCAGCAGTCCATCTGGAGTGCGGGGACTAGACAAAAACATTCAGTACTTC. It translates to CASSPSGVRGLDKNIQYF. This chain connects TRBV28 to TRBJ2-4, with 8 bases matching TRBD2. Germline assignment: CDR1 MDHEN and CDR2 SYDVKM. The V segment lost 5 bases and the J segment 3 bases; nucleotides outside the gene matches: 15. The length of the CDR3 is 18 residues.

This clonotype was seen many times. The V gene is TRBV5-1, the J gene TRBJ2-7, with D perhaps TRBD2 (5 bases). The CDR3 sequence is 15 residues long. The germline V gene has CDR1 SGHRS and CDR2 YFSETQ. The V end was cut by 0 bases, the J end by 2 bases, with 12 bases between. DNA for the CDR3: TGCGCCAGCAGCTTGGTGAGCGGTGGGACCTACGAGCAGTACTTC. Its protein is CASSLVSGGTYEQYF.

This clonotype appeared a few times. The rearrangement uses TRBV5-1 and TRBJ2-7; D might be TRBD1 (5 bases). V was shortened by 4 bases and J by 1 base, with 15 bases between the two germline ends. This CDR3 region has 15 residues. The germline gives CDR1 SGHRS, CDR2 YFSETQ. For the CDR3, the DNA is TGCGCCAGCAGCATGGGCAGGGTCGGGTCCTACGAGCAGTACTTC. This encodes CASSMGRVGSYEQYF.

This clonotype was detected many times. V usage is TRBV6-1 and J usage is TRBJ2-7, with 9 nucleotides matching TRBD1. The V gene end was trimmed by 7 bases and the J gene end by 0 bases; junction bases not matched to a gene: 4. Looked up from germline, CDR1 is MNHNS and CDR2 is SASEGT. This CDR3 has 14 amino acids. CDR3 loop: CASKLQGASYEQYF. The CDR3 region has the DNA TGTGCCAGCAAACTACAGGGGGCCTCCTACGAGCAGTACTTC.

As for this clonotype: A much larger clone differs from this one at a single base, so this may be a read error. This chain joins TRBV6-1 and TRBJ2-3; 7 bases map to TRBD2. Germline V CDR1 and CDR2: MNHNS, SASEGT. The CDR3 length is 18 residues. With 10 bases clipped from V and 5 bases from J, the junction kept 24 bases outside the gene matches. The CDR3, as DNA: TGTGCCACCAATGACGGGGGTAGCGGGCCTTGGGGCATAGATACGCAGTATTTT. Translation: CATNDGGSGPWGIDTQYF.